The rows below give T cell receptor beta chains drawn from one sample of a study of T-cell reconstitution after alpha-beta-depleted transplantation in children. From the PCR reads, TCRdb called clonotypes with MiXCR, one entry per CDR3 protein. The sample lists around 94,000 distinct CDR3 sequences; around 6.1% were seen once. Sample: PBMCs, mostly from graft donor cells, taken 60 days after TCRalphabeta/CD19-depleted stem cell transplant. The receptors shown here come from a female patient between 2 and 15 years old who had a stem cell transplant for Fanconi anemia, so the T cells may come from the graft donor. Both conserved end residues are part of each CDR3. The order of the fields is clone size, V gene, J gene, CDR3 protein. The listing skips clone size in some rows; elsewhere it reads once, few, many or a size class.

many	TRBV7-2	TRBJ2-3	CASSLFLAFPDTQYF
few	TRBV2	TRBJ1-5	CAGRSLKAGPQHF
few	TRBV7-6	TRBJ2-3	CASSWDRLGTDTQYF
few	TRBV28	TRBJ1-2	CASSFTNYGYTF
-	TRBV24-1	TRBJ1-2	CATSDSGQGDTVYTF
-	TRBV19	TRBJ2-3	CASSIGGSTDTQYF
few	TRBV20-1	TRBJ2-5	CSARGIPQDPQYF
many	TRBV6-1	TRBJ1-1	CASSDLLGAMNTEAFF
many	TRBV7-2	TRBJ2-2	CASSLTSGNTGELFF
few	TRBV4-2	TRBJ2-2	CASSHEGGVGELFF
few	TRBV21-1	TRBJ2-5	CASTWGTGQETQYF
-	TRBV12-3/TRBV12-4	TRBJ2-1	CTFCLALSANEQFF
many	TRBV20-1	TRBJ2-3	CRRSGGRVTDTQYF
many	TRBV28	TRBJ2-7	CASSSSGGSYEQYF
many	TRBV18	TRBJ1-3	CASSPFGEVPGNTIYF
few	TRBV4-1	TRBJ2-1	CASSQYLAGAPYNEQFF
many	TRBV3-1	TRBJ2-1	CASSQDLRNNEQFF
many	TRBV10-2	TRBJ2-5	CASSAPRGETQYF
many	TRBV12-3/TRBV12-4	TRBJ2-7	CASSRNRRTDRGSYEQYF
few	TRBV14	TRBJ2-1	CASSQDGSGAYNEQFF
many	TRBV2	TRBJ2-5	CASRRVETQYF
many	TRBV15	TRBJ2-5	CATSRDVLAEQETQYF
many	TRBV2	TRBJ2-5	CASSEQGAGETQYF
many	TRBV7-8	TRBJ2-1	CASSLESLYSSANEQFF
-	TRBV12-3/TRBV12-4	TRBJ1-4	CASSSMVGDTVFF
few	TRBV29-1	TRBJ2-7	CSALRDRNAEEQYF
many	TRBV20-1	TRBJ1-1	CSARTTWGDLANTEAFF
-	TRBV24-1	TRBJ2-1	CATSKGGINNEQFF
many	TRBV20-1	TRBJ2-1	CSARWSGLAGAYNEQFF
few	TRBV24-1	TRBJ2-7	CATSDPRTSPYEQYF
few	TRBV5-1	TRBJ2-7	CASSLVTGGYEQYF
many	TRBV28	TRBJ1-3	CASSFPTFSSGNTIYF
-	TRBV7-3	TRBJ2-3	CASSLLRESTDTQYF
many	TRBV5-1	TRBJ2-7	CASSLGPPGEQYF
many	TRBV10-3	TRBJ2-1	CATGRGGAKNEQFF
few	TRBV4-2	TRBJ2-3	CASSHTSGGAFTDTQYF
many	TRBV5-1	TRBJ2-7	CASSWGTGEDEQYF
many	TRBV5-1	TRBJ2-7	CASSLISGTGTYEQYF
few	TRBV24-1	TRBJ1-5	CATGGPPNQPQHF
-	TRBV5-6	TRBJ1-1	CASSTVSNTEAFF
many	TRBV12-3/TRBV12-4	TRBJ2-1	CASSLWGGSSYNEQFF
many	TRBV12-3/TRBV12-4	TRBJ2-1	CASSLQLVDEQFF
many	TRBV25-1	TRBJ2-7	CASSRTYSYEQYF